Each of the 13 T cell receptor beta chains below was sequenced from the same sample in a study of shared clonotypes between healthy human individuals. Some clones are missing from TCRdb's copy, which holds only in-frame ones; the method was immunoSEQ multiplex PCR. The sample has approximately 1,500,000 clones, nearly 99% seen once; the top ten hold around 0.47%. The sample was naive CD4+ T cells sorted from blood. Subset specified: CD45RA+ positively selected. These receptor sequences come from a man aged 25-40 years in good health.

The rearrangement links TRBV7-2 to TRBJ2-7; 10 nucleotides match TRBD2. The CDR3 is 14 amino acids. Per the germline V gene, CDR1 is SGHTA and CDR2 is FQGNSA. The V segment lost 5 bases and the J segment 1 base; nucleotides outside the gene matches: 2. Here the CDR3 DNA reads TGTGCCAGCAGCCCTAGCGGGAGATCCTACGAGCAGTACTTC. This codes for CASSPSGRSYEQYF. Full variable domain (missing parts from reference TRBV7-2 and TRBJ2-7): GAGVSQSPSNKVTEKGKDVELRCDPISGHTALYWYRQSLGQGLEFLIYFQGNSAPDKSGLPSDRFSAERTGGSVSTLTIQRTQQEDSAVYLCASSPSGRSYEQYFGPGTRLTVT.

The chain combines TRBV11-2 with TRBJ2-1; TRBD2 matches at 12 bases. The germline V gene encodes CDR1 SGHAT and CDR2 FQNNGV. The J segment lost 7 bases and the V segment lost 4 bases, leaving 8 bases of the junction unmatched. There are 16 residues in the CDR3. CDR3 sequence reads: CASSSLTSGRRNEQFF. The CDR3 DNA reads TGTGCCAGCAGCTCCCTGACTAGCGGGAGAAGGAATGAGCAGTTCTTC.

Only one count was recorded for this clone. The V call is TRBV6-1, the J call TRBJ2-2; 7 bases align to TRBD2. The CDR3 covers 13 residues. Germline lookup yields CDR1 MNHNS and CDR2 SASEGT. V shed 8 bases, J shed 7 bases, and the junction held 7 bases outside the gene matches. The CDR3 protein is CASERDQFGELFF. The CDR3 region has the DNA TGTGCCAGCGAGCGGGACCAGTTCGGGGAGCTGTTTTTT.

This CDR3 reads CASSQGVSGNTIYF. In nucleotides, the CDR3 is TGTGCCAGCAGCCAGGGCGTCTCTGGAAACACCATATATTTT. The genes are TRBV7-2 and TRBJ1-3; D possibly corresponds to TRBD1 (5 bases). Germline CDR1 is SGHTA and CDR2 is FQGNSA. CDR3 length equals 14 residues. V lost 5 bases to trimming and J lost 0 bases, with 8 bases between them.

This chain links TRBV9 with TRBJ1-3, with TRBD1 identical over 8 bases. J lost 2 bases, V lost 4 bases, and 8 bases had no gene match. This CDR3 has 16 residues. Per the germline V gene, CDR1 is SGDLS and CDR2 is YYNGEE. The CDR3 loop reads CASSPSTGAAGNTIYF. The CDR3 nucleotides read TGTGCCAGCAGCCCCTCGACAGGGGCCGCTGGAAACACCATATATTTT.

This chain links TRBV6-5 with TRBJ2-1; 9 positions match TRBD2. After removal of 5 bases from V and 15 bases from J, the junction contained 11 bases not matched to a gene. This CDR3 contains 13 residues. Germline V gene sequence: CDR1 MNHEY, CDR2 SVGAGI. In nucleotides, the CDR3 is TGTGCCAGCAGTCGATCGTTGGCGGGGGGGTGGTTCTTC. Encoded protein: CASSRSLAGGWFF.

The rearrangement uses TRBV28 and TRBJ1-1, with D maybe TRBD1 (5 bases). Germline V gene sequence: CDR1 MDHEN, CDR2 SYDVKM. With 2 bases removed from V and 7 bases from J, the gap between germline ends came to 11 bases. This CDR3 spans 13 amino acids. The CDR3 is CASSLRAGIEAFF. In nucleotides, the CDR3 is TGTGCCAGCAGTTTAAGGGCAGGGATTGAAGCTTTCTTT.

The chain couples TRBV7-9 to TRBJ2-5; D possibly corresponds to TRBD1 (5 bases). CDR1 and CDR2 (germline): SEHNR, FQNEAQ (reference sequence). Trimming stripped 5 bases from V and 5 bases from J, with 15 bases between. The CDR3 consists of 14 residues. Written as DNA, the CDR3 is TGTGCCAGCAGCGCCAGGGCGGACGGGGAGACCCAGTACTTC. As protein: CASSARADGETQYF.

This chain uses TRBV18 with TRBJ2-6; D gene ambiguous. Germline V gives CDR1 KGHSH, CDR2 LQKENI. V dropped 3 bases and J dropped 0 bases, with 9 bases sitting between them. The CDR3 extends over 16 amino acids. For the CDR3, the DNA is TGTGCCAGCTCACCCCAACAAAACTCTGGGGCCAACGTCCTGACTTTC. It is translated as CASSPQQNSGANVLTF.

Note on this clone: One junction end disagrees with the germline gene, perhaps due to a read error. The V gene is TRBV28, the J gene TRBJ2-3; no firm D call. The length of the CDR3 is 15 residues. The germline gives CDR1 MDHEN, CDR2 SYDVKM. Here the CDR3 DNA reads TGTGCCAGCAGGGGTCTAGGCTTTGGCACGGATACGCAGTATTTT. It codes for CASRGLGFGTDTQYF.

CDR3 protein: CASSTRTSREQYF. The CDR3 region has the DNA TGTGCCAGCAGCACCCGGACTAGCCGCGAGCAGTACTTC. The chain carries TRBV7-2 and TRBJ2-7; 8 positions agree with TRBD2. Germline CDR1 SGHTA, CDR2 FQGNSA. This CDR3 is 13 amino acids long. V lost 5 bases to trimming and J lost 6 bases; unmatched junction nucleotides: 6.

V is TRBV7-2 and J is TRBJ2-1; no clear D gene. Germline V gives CDR1 SGHTA, CDR2 FQGNSA. The V end lost 4 bases, the J end lost 15 bases, and 19 bases lay between the germline ends. The CDR3 extends over 13 amino acids. The CDR3 DNA is TGTGCCAGCAGCTCCTCTTTGGCCCAATCGGCGTTCTTC. This codes for CASSSSLAQSAFF.

This chain's CDR3 is CASSLQGAGSYEQYF. CDR3 nucleotide sequence: TGTGCCAGCAGCCTCCAGGGGGCGGGCTCCTACGAGCAGTACTTC. V gene TRBV7-2 combines with J gene TRBJ2-7; TRBD1 agrees at 8 bases. V trimming: 5 bases; J trimming: 0 bases; junction bases outside the gene matches: 6. Germline V gives CDR1 SGHTA, CDR2 FQGNSA. The CDR3 loop spans 15 amino acids. The whole variable domain, remainder taken from reference TRBV7-2 and TRBJ2-7, is GAGVSQSPSNKVTEKGKDVELRCDPISGHTALYWYRQSLGQGLEFLIYFQGNSAPDKSGLPSDRFSAERTGGSVSTLTIQRTQQEDSAVYLCASSLQGAGSYEQYFGPGTRLTVT.